This TCR beta chain originates from a study of blood T cell repertoires in COVID-19. Using immunoSEQ multiplex PCR, the repertoire was profiled, and TCRdb retains in-frame clones only, with some absent. The repertoire consists of roughly 120,000 clones, with roughly four fifths occurring once and the leading ten covering 7.9%. The V gene's germline CDR1 is LNHDA and CDR2 SQIVND (reference sequence). CDR3 length equals 14 residues. Trimming took 3 bases from V and 7 from J; bases not matched to a gene: 7. The sequencing input was peripheral blood. The rearrangement links TRBV19 to TRBJ1-1, with 8 bases that match TRBD1. This clonotype was obtained from a human donor in a cohort sampled during active COVID-19. The CDR3 DNA reads as TGTGCCAGTAGTATCCGGACAGGGTCTGGTGAAGCTTTCTTT. Residues: CASSIRTGSGEAFF.